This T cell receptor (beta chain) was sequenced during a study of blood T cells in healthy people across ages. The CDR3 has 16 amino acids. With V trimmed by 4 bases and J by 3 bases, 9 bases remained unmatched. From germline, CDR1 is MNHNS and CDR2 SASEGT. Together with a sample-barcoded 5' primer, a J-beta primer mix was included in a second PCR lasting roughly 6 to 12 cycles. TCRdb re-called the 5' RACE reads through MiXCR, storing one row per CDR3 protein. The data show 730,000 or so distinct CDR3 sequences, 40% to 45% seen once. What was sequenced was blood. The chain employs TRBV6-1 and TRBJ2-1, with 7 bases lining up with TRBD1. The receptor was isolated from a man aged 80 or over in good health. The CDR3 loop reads CASSGTGFVGYNEQFF. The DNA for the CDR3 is TGTGCCAGCAGTGGGACAGGTTTTGTTGGCTACAATGAGCAGTTCTTC.